The clone carrying this TCR beta chain was observed many times. The antigen is undetermined. TCRdb reprocessed the 5' RACE reads via MiXCR and lists one record per CDR3 protein. The sample includes about 200,000 distinct CDR3 sequences, about 7% seen only once; the top ten take about 14%. This sample is drawn from a study of CD8 T cells in ankylosing spondylitis. Study findings and constraints: There was a TCR beta motif, made of several highly homologous variants, that appeared characteristic of ankylosing spondylitis blood.

V shed 5 bases, J shed 1 base, and the junction held 4 bases outside the gene matches. The CDR3 totals 15 residues. Germline V CDR1 and CDR2: SGHVS, FNYEAQ. The source of this sequence is a male donor with ankylosing spondylitis. The gene calls are TRBV7-6 and TRBJ2-3; TRBD2 aligns across 9 bases. Sequencing was performed on blood, either unsorted or a sorted T cell fraction (not recorded which). CDR3: CASSRRTSGTDTQYF. CDR3 DNA sequence: TGTGCCAGCAGCCGTAGGACTAGCGGCACAGATACGCAGTATTTT.